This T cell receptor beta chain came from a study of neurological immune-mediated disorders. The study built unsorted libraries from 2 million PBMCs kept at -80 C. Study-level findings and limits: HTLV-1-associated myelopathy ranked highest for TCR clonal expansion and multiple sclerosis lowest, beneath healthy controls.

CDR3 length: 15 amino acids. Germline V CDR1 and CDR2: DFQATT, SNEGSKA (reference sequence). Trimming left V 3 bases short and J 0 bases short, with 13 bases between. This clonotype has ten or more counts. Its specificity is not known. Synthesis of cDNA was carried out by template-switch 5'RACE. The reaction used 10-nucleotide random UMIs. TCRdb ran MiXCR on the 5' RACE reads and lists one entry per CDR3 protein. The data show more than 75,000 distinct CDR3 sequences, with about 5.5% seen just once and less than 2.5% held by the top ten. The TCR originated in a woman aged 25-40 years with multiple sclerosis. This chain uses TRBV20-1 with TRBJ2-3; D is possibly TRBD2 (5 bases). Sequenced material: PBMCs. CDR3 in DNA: TGCAGTGCTAGGAGCGGAAGTGATAGCACAGATACGCAGTATTTT. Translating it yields CSARSGSDSTDTQYF.